This entry lists 23 T cell receptor beta chains sequenced from one sample in a study of blood T cell repertoires in COVID-19. Sequencing used immunoSEQ multiplex PCR; TCRdb keeps in-frame clones, though not all of them. The sample lists about 360,000 clones; 81% were seen once. Sequencing was carried out using peripheral blood. The receptor source for this set is a human donor with acute or convalescent COVID-19. The donor label of this sample is uncertain.

The rearrangement joins TRBV19 to TRBJ1-6, with a possible D match to TRBD1 (5 bases). This CDR3 spans 14 amino acids. The germline V and J ends were trimmed by 3 bases and 9 bases, with 12 bases remaining between them. Germline V gives CDR1 LNHDA, CDR2 SQIVND (reference sequence). CDR3 DNA: TGTGCCAGTAGTATCGGTCAGGGCATTTCACCCCTCCACTTT. Protein: CASSIGQGISPLHF.

The chain has TRBV5-1 and TRBJ2-1, with 7 bases matching TRBD1. CDR3 length: 17 residues. Germline CDR1 reads SGHRS; CDR2 reads YFSETQ. J gave up 6 bases and V 4 bases, and 16 bases lay outside the gene matches. In nucleotides, the CDR3 is TGCGCCAGCAGCCTCCCCTGGACAGGCACTCAACCCAATGAGCAGTTCTTC. This sequence encodes CASSLPWTGTQPNEQFF.

As to this clone: Other DNA variants within this sample encode the same CDR3. The gene calls are TRBV5-1 and TRBJ2-1; TRBD1 agrees at 9 bases. The V gene's germline CDR1 is SGHRS and CDR2 YFSETQ. This CDR3 comprises 15 residues. The ends lost 0 bases at V and 4 bases at J; junction bases unmatched: 2. In DNA form, the CDR3 reads TGCGCCAGCAGCTTGGGCGGGACAGGGTACAATGAGCAGTTCTTC. Its translation is CASSLGGTGYNEQFF.

V and J are TRBV2 and TRBJ1-5, with D maybe TRBD1 (6 bases). CDR1 is SNHLY and CDR2 is FYNNEI in the germline V gene. The V and J ends lost 4 bases and 3 bases respectively, with 13 bases between them. The CDR3 runs to 15 residues. CDR3 in amino acids: CASSVLDSLNQPQHF. The CDR3 DNA sequence: TGTGCCAGCAGTGTTCTGGACAGCCTCAATCAGCCCCAGCATTTT.

V is TRBV6-5 and J is TRBJ1-1; D unclear. The V and J ends lost 2 bases and 6 bases respectively, with 13 bases between them. CDR1 MNHEY and CDR2 SVGAGI come from the germline V gene. The CDR3 is 14 amino acids. Here the CDR3 reads CASSYRSGSAEAFF. The CDR3 nucleotides are TGTGCCAGCAGTTACCGCTCCGGGTCAGCTGAAGCTTTCTTT.

This sequence joins TRBV5-4 and TRBJ2-5; D perhaps matches TRBD1 (6 bases). Germline CDR1 SGHNT, CDR2 YYREEE (reference sequence). V lost 0 bases and J 2 bases, leaving 8 bases between the germline ends. This CDR3 spans 14 amino acids. The CDR3: CASSLGGRQETQYF. Written as DNA, the CDR3 is TGTGCCAGCAGCTTGGGGGGGCGACAAGAGACCCAGTACTTC.

The genes are TRBV7-9 and TRBJ2-1; 13 nucleotides line up with TRBD2. The CDR3 contains 19 residues. After removal of 5 bases from V and 0 bases from J, the junction contained 10 bases not matched to a gene. CDR1 SEHNR and CDR2 FQNEAQ come from the germline V gene (reference sequence). CDR3 amino acids: CASSVPTSGRPASYNEQFF. The DNA of the CDR3 is TGTGCCAGCAGCGTACCGACTAGCGGGAGGCCAGCCTCCTACAATGAGCAGTTCTTC.

The rearrangement uses TRBV10-1 and TRBJ2-1, with 7 bases matching TRBD1. With V trimmed by 2 bases and J by 1 base, 5 bases remained unmatched. The CDR3 is made up of 16 amino acids. Germline loops: CDR1 WNHNN, CDR2 SYGVQD (reference sequence). The CDR3 coding sequence is TGCGCCAGCAGTGAGATGGGCAGGGGGTCCTACAATGAGCAGTTCTTC. It translates to CASSEMGRGSYNEQFF.

This clone was seen a single time. The CDR3 spells CASSFGFGGRATDTQYF. The CDR3 region has the DNA TGTGCCAGCAGCTTCGGTTTCGGGGGGAGGGCCACAGATACGCAGTATTTT. This sequence joins TRBV5-5 and TRBJ2-3; the match to TRBD2 covers 7 bases. The CDR3 length is 17 residues. The trim removed 2 bases at V and 2 bases at J, leaving 11 bases unmatched. Germline-derived CDR1 and CDR2 are SGHKS and YYEKEE (reference sequence).

This clone was seen more than once but under ten times. The chain links TRBV18 to TRBJ2-1, with D possibly TRBD2 on 5 matching bases. The CDR3 length is 15 residues. Germline V gene data show CDR1 as KGHSH and CDR2 as LQKENI. V lost 3 bases and J lost 0, with 9 bases in between. CDR3 amino acids: CASSPVASSYNEQFF. The DNA for the CDR3 is TGTGCCAGCTCACCTGTAGCGAGCTCCTACAATGAGCAGTTCTTC.

The chain employs TRBV6-5 and TRBJ2-7; maybe TRBD2 (5 bases). CDR3 length: 12 amino acids. Germline CDR1 MNHEY, CDR2 SVGAGI. The V gene lost 8 bases and the J gene lost 5 bases, with 13 bases spanning the gap. The CDR3 coding sequence is TGTGCCAGCTCGGGGTTGTCCAACGAGCAGTACTTC. It is translated as CASSGLSNEQYF.

This clone has only a few counts. The V and J genes are TRBV12-3 or TRBV12-4 and TRBJ2-3; D is possibly TRBD1 (6 bases). V was pared by 4 bases and J by 4 bases, with 9 bases between. The CDR3 sequence is 13 residues long. The CDR3 DNA reads TGTGCCAGCAGTTCGGCAGGGGCAGATACGCAGTATTTT. Its protein product is CASSSAGADTQYF.

The sample holds a few counts of this clone. This chain links TRBV5-5 with TRBJ1-1; D possibly corresponds to TRBD1 (6 bases). Looked up from germline, CDR1 is SGHKS and CDR2 is YYEKEE (reference sequence). Between the trimmed V and J ends, which lost 0 bases and 3 bases, there was a span of 9 bases. This CDR3 is 14 amino acids long. CDR3: CASSLEGDDTEAFF. The CDR3 DNA sequence: TGTGCCAGCAGCTTGGAGGGGGATGACACTGAAGCTTTCTTT.

In DNA form, the CDR3 reads TGTGCCAGCAGTAACAGGGGACTGAACACTGAAGCTTTCTTT. Its translation: CASSNRGLNTEAFF. The chain carries TRBV6-6 and TRBJ1-1; 7 bases agree with TRBD1. Germline V lookup: CDR1 MNHNY, CDR2 SVGAGI (reference sequence). The CDR3 sequence is 14 residues long. J lost 0 bases, V lost 5 bases, and 3 bases had no gene match.

This rearrangement joins TRBV6-5 to TRBJ1-5; TRBD1 aligns across 8 bases. CDR1 MNHEY and CDR2 SVGAGI come from the germline V gene. Trimming at V came to 2 bases and at J to 2 bases, leaving 5 bases not matched to a gene. This CDR3 region has 16 residues. The CDR3 region is CASSYKPGQGNQPQHF. CDR3 DNA: TGTGCCAGCAGTTACAAACCGGGACAGGGCAATCAGCCCCAGCATTTT.

This chain joins TRBV24-1 and TRBJ1-5; the D is unclear. The CDR3 length is 12 residues. CDR1 and CDR2 from the germline V gene are KGHDR and SFDVKD. V was cut by 8 bases and J by 7 bases, with 11 bases left in between. The CDR3: CATNTPGQPQHF. CDR3 DNA sequence: TGTGCCACCAATACACCCGGGCAGCCCCAGCATTTT.

The chain is built from TRBV5-1 and TRBJ1-1; D is ambiguous. Germline lookup yields CDR1 SGHRS and CDR2 YFSETQ. Trimming shortened V by 0 bases and J by 2 bases, and 11 bases separated the two germline ends. CDR3 size: 15 residues. In DNA, the CDR3 is TGCGCCAGCAGCTTGGAACCGGAGATTAACACTGAAGCTTTCTTT. Translated, it gives CASSLEPEINTEAFF.

The V and J genes are TRBV2 and TRBJ1-1, with D hard to call. This CDR3 is 10 amino acids long. V was cut by 8 bases and J by 6 bases, with 7 bases left in between. Germline V gene sequence: CDR1 SNHLY, CDR2 FYNNEI. The CDR3 protein is CASQTAEAFF. The CDR3 nucleotides are TGTGCCAGCCAAACGGCTGAAGCTTTCTTT.

The rearrangement joins TRBV7-2 to TRBJ1-2, with 7 bases that match TRBD1. The CDR3 loop spans 15 amino acids. The J segment lost 7 bases and the V segment lost 5 bases, leaving 13 bases of the junction unmatched. Germline CDR1 is SGHTA and CDR2 is FQGNSA. DNA for the CDR3: TGTGCCAGCAGCCACAGACCGACAGGGAAGGGTGGCTACACCTTC. Translated, it gives CASSHRPTGKGGYTF.

This chain joins TRBV7-9 and TRBJ1-2; tentatively, D is TRBD1 (6 bases). Germline CDR1 SEHNR, CDR2 FQNEAQ (reference sequence). V shed 7 bases and J shed 0 bases, with 15 bases lying between them. The CDR3 is 15 amino acids. CDR3 DNA sequence: TGTGCCAGCATCCGCACGGGGGGCGCTAACTATGGCTACACCTTC. Protein sequence: CASIRTGGANYGYTF. The full variable domain, rest sourced from reference TRBV7-9 and TRBJ1-2, is DTGVSQNPRHKITKRGQNVTFRCDPISEHNRLYWYRQTLGQGPEFLTYFQNEAQLEKSRLLSDRFSAERPKGSFSTLEIQRTEQGDSAMYLCASIRTGGANYGYTFGSGTRLTVV.

V usage is TRBV3-1 (or the pseudogene TRBV3-2) and J usage is TRBJ1-4; D unresolved. The CDR3 loop spans 14 amino acids. V was pared by 2 bases and J by 7 bases, with 11 bases between. CDR1 is LGHDT, CDR2 YNNKEL, per germline (reference sequence). CDR3 DNA sequence: TGTGCCAGCAGCCAAACGGGGTACGGTGAAAAACTGTTTTTT. It codes for CASSQTGYGEKLFF.

The chain has TRBV3-1 (or the pseudogene TRBV3-2) and TRBJ2-1; possibly TRBD2 for D (6 bases). The CDR3 runs 17 residues. V lost 0 bases and J 0 bases, leaving 12 bases between the germline ends. The germline CDR1 and CDR2 sequences are LGHDT and YNNKEL (reference sequence). In DNA, the CDR3 is TGTGCCAGCAGCCAAGATCCTGGGGGGAGCTCCTACAATGAGCAGTTCTTC. Amino acid sequence: CASSQDPGGSSYNEQFF.

This chain connects TRBV11-2 to TRBJ2-7, with 9 bases aligning to TRBD1. Germline V CDR1 and CDR2: SGHAT, FQNNGV. CDR3 length: 15 amino acids. V was pared by 2 bases and J by 6 bases, with 8 bases of the junction left unmatched. CDR3 sequence reads: CASSLTVTGGSEQYF. CDR3 DNA sequence: TGTGCCAGCAGCTTAACGGTGACAGGGGGTAGCGAGCAGTACTTC.